These 8 T cell receptor beta chains came from one sample sequenced in a study of CXCR3-negative and CXCR3-positive naive CD8 T cells. Each TRB cDNA library was prepared by 5' RACE (with UMI labels). TCRdb reprocessed the 5' RACE reads, keeping one entry per CDR3 protein, no DNA. Its clone listing holds over 55,000 distinct CDR3 sequences. The study, taken as a whole, reports: In CXCR3-positive naive cells, the TRB CDR3s were more hydrophobic than in CXCR3-negative naive cells.

No antigen is known for these receptors. The source material was naive CXCR3+ CD8+ T cells from blood. Described subset: CD45RO-CCR7+CD27+CD95- naive CD8+ T cells expressing CXCR3 (TNR3+). All receptors come from a human donor in good health. Some clones in this sample may be carry-over from other donors' samples.

The J gene is TRBJ1-4, the V gene TRBV29-1; without DNA, the TCRdb call of TRBD1 cannot be checked. The CDR3 runs 15 residues. CDR1 and CDR2 from the germline V gene are SQVTM and ANQGSEA. The CDR3 protein is CSVEEERGVGEKLFF.

This CDR3 is CSASTPWNNGDTEAFF. The chain carries TRBV20-1 and TRBJ1-1; TCRdb's D gene call, TRBD1, goes unchecked for lack of DNA. Germline V gene sequence: CDR1 DFQATT, CDR2 SNEGSKA (reference sequence). CDR3 length: 16 residues.

The gene calls are TRBV7-8 and TRBJ2-3; TCRdb's D gene call, TRBD2, goes unchecked for lack of DNA. The CDR3 runs 16 residues. Per germline, CDR1 SGHVS and CDR2 FQNEAQ. The CDR3 sequence is CASSVTSGDPPDTQYF.

V and J are TRBV23-1 and TRBJ2-4; checking the TCRdb D call of TRBD2 is not possible without DNA. TRBV23-1 is classed as an ORF, of uncertain function. This CDR3 spans 17 amino acids. The CDR3 spells CASSQQEYRRDKNIQYF.

V is TRBV20-1 and J is TRBJ2-5; TCRdb selects TRBD2, and the lack of DNA leaves this call unchecked. Germline V gene data show CDR1 as DFQATT and CDR2 as SNEGSKA (reference sequence). The CDR3 sequence is 16 residues long. The CDR3 sequence: CSARGPLAGGPATQYF.

The V and J genes are TRBV7-9 and TRBJ1-1; TCRdb's D gene call, TRBD1, goes unchecked for lack of DNA. Germline V lookup: CDR1 SEHNR, CDR2 FQNEAQ (reference sequence). CDR3 size: 14 residues. This chain's CDR3 is CASSLGGADTEAFF.

The chain combines TRBV4-3 with TRBJ2-5. The CDR3 extends over 12 amino acids. The germline gives CDR1 LGHNA, CDR2 YSLEER. CDR3 sequence: CASSQDLETQYF.

V usage is TRBV4-3 and J usage is TRBJ1-1. CDR1 LGHNA and CDR2 YSLEER come from the germline V gene. The CDR3 spans 15 residues. CDR3 sequence reads: CASSQDLGERTEAFF.